The next 12 T cell receptor beta chains were all read from a single sample in a study of long-term antiretroviral therapy in people with HIV. Sequencing used immunoSEQ v3.0 at survey level. Using immunoSEQ multiplex PCR, the repertoire was profiled, and TCRdb retains in-frame clones only, with some absent. The sample holds 20,000 or so clones, around 86% seen once. The specimen was unsorted PBMCs, collected at the start of antiretroviral therapy, before treatment. These receptors originate from a woman between 18 and 30 years old with HIV.

V usage is TRBV10-2 and J usage is TRBJ2-3; 14 positions agree with TRBD2. V was clipped by 6 bases and J by 5 bases; unmatched bases: 16. The CDR3 covers 19 residues. Germline V gene data show CDR1 as WSHSY and CDR2 as SAAADI. This CDR3 is CASRSPGLAGENWVDTQYF. The CDR3, as DNA: TGCGCCAGCAGGTCGCCGGGACTAGCGGGAGAAAATTGGGTAGATACGCAGTATTTT.

The rearrangement joins TRBV6-5 to TRBJ1-2; D gene uncertain. The CDR3 covers 14 residues. Germline CDR1 reads MNHEY; CDR2 reads SVGAGI. V dropped 0 bases and J dropped 6 bases, with 11 bases sitting between them. The CDR3 coding sequence is TGTGCCAGCAGTTACTCGGAAGGGAGCAATGGCTACACCTTC. Translation: CASSYSEGSNGYTF.

CDR3 nucleotide sequence: TGTGCCAGCAGCGTAGGGACAGGGACGCACATTCAGTACTTC. Amino acid sequence: CASSVGTGTHIQYF. V gene TRBV9 combines with J gene TRBJ2-4; 8 bases map to TRBD1. CDR1 is SGDLS and CDR2 is YYNGEE in the germline V gene. The CDR3 extends over 14 amino acids. With V trimmed by 0 bases and J by 8 bases, 4 bases remained unmatched.

This clone has only a few counts. The chain recombines TRBV5-1 with TRBJ1-2, with TRBD1 matching over 9 bases. This CDR3 is 15 amino acids long. Germline CDR1 is SGHRS and CDR2 is YFSETQ. The V segment lost 0 bases and the J segment 6 bases; nucleotides outside the gene matches: 6. The CDR3 is CASSLVPGQGNGYTF. The CDR3 DNA sequence: TGCGCCAGCAGCTTGGTACCGGGACAGGGAAATGGCTACACCTTC.

This clone has just a few counts. J is TRBJ2-7 and V is TRBV21-1; the D call in the table, TRBD1, was not verified against the DNA. TRBV21-1 is termed a pseudogene. The CDR3 covers 16 residues. The CDR3 DNA is TGTGCCAGCAGCAATGGGGGGCAGGGGGGCGGATACGAGCAGTACTTC. Translation: CASSNGGQGGGYEQYF.

The J gene is TRBJ1-5, the V gene TRBV28, with a tentative D call TRBD1 (6 bases). The CDR3 is made up of 16 amino acids. The V and J ends lost 2 bases and 0 bases respectively, with 11 bases between them. Germline values: CDR1 MDHEN, CDR2 SYDVKM. For the CDR3, the DNA is TGTGCCAGCAGTTTAATGGGACACTATAGCAATCAGCCCCAGCATTTT. It encodes CASSLMGHYSNQPQHF.

In its sample, this clone was seen a few times. The V and J genes are TRBV6-1 and TRBJ2-7; 7 bases match TRBD2. Trimming cost V 1 base and J 3 bases; bases outside gene matches: 0. From germline, CDR1 is MNHNS and CDR2 SASEGT. The CDR3 is 13 residues long. Written as DNA, the CDR3 is TGTGCCAGCAGTGAAGGCGGGAGCTACGAGCAGTACTTC. Its translation is CASSEGGSYEQYF.

The chain recombines TRBV5-6 with TRBJ2-5; 7 bases are shared with TRBD1. The CDR3 has 16 residues. The V gene's germline CDR1 is SGHDT and CDR2 YYEEEE. V shed 1 base, J shed 0 bases, and the junction held 6 bases outside the gene matches. The CDR3 nucleotides read TGTGCCAGCAGCTTGTATGGGGGACAGTACCAAGAGACCCAGTACTTC. Translated, it gives CASSLYGGQYQETQYF.

V usage is TRBV5-4 and J usage is TRBJ1-1; tentatively, D is TRBD1 (6 bases). Trimming removed 1 base at V and 4 bases at J, with 8 bases between. Germline V gene data show CDR1 as SGHNT and CDR2 as YYREEE (reference sequence). This CDR3 is built from 13 residues. The CDR3 sequence is CASSLWGATEAFF. CDR3 coding DNA: TGTGCCAGCAGCTTGTGGGGGGCCACTGAAGCTTTCTTT.

In this sample, this clone turned up once. The V gene is TRBV14, the J gene TRBJ1-4; D gene unclear. Germline V gives CDR1 SGHDN, CDR2 FVKESK. This CDR3 is built from 12 residues. The V gene lost 0 bases and the J gene lost 11 bases, with 7 bases spanning the gap. For the CDR3, the DNA is TGTGCCAGCAGCCAAGAGAGGAGGAAACTGTTTTTT. The encoded protein is CASSQERRKLFF.

This rearrangement joins TRBV4-2 to TRBJ2-3; no definite D call. The CDR3 totals 16 residues. From germline, CDR1 is LGHNA and CDR2 YNFKEQ. V was cut by 0 bases and J by 1 base, with 11 bases left in between. CDR3 in amino acids: CASSQEASMGTDTQYF. The CDR3 DNA reads TGTGCCAGCAGCCAAGAAGCCTCTATGGGCACAGATACGCAGTATTTT.

This clone was recorded a few times. The chain recombines TRBV11-3 with TRBJ2-7; 7 nucleotides line up with TRBD2. V shed 5 bases, J shed 2 bases, and the junction held 9 bases outside the gene matches. Per the germline V gene, CDR1 is SGHNT and CDR2 is YENEEA. The CDR3 spans 15 residues. The DNA for the CDR3 is TGTGCCAGCAGCCAAGAGGCTAGCGGAGCCTACGAGCAGTACTTC. Protein product: CASSQEASGAYEQYF. Combining the CDR3 with reference TRBV11-3 and TRBJ2-7 gives the whole variable domain EAGVVQSPRYKIIEKKQPVAFWCNPISGHNTLYWYLQNLGQGPELLIRYENEEAVDDSQLPKDRFSAERLKGVDSTLKIQPAELGDSAVYLCASSQEASGAYEQYFGPGTRLTVT.